The entry that follows covers one T cell receptor (beta chain) sequence. The data are from a study of blood T cell repertoires in COVID-19. Study-wide background: The origin of the acute and convalescent COVID-19 samples was the United States, Italy and Spain. The analysed material was cDNA or gDNA that came from T cells, B-cell-depleted T cells, or PBMCs.

As handled by the study authors: Using reference gene primer amplification, nucleated cell counts were estimated. Profiling relied on immunoSEQ multiplex PCR, and the TCRdb table lists in-frame clones only, not all of them. V, J and clone size are those of that table, while D and trimming were read from the DNA. Of fewer than 250,000 clones in the sample, roughly 86% were seen once. This CDR3 region has 13 residues. Deletions cut 0 bases from V and 3 bases from J, with 6 bases between. Germline V gives CDR1 SGHRS, CDR2 YFSETQ. The sample was peripheral blood. The TCR sequence derives from a man in his 60s with acute or convalescent COVID-19. V and J are TRBV5-1 and TRBJ2-5, with D possibly being TRBD1 (5 bases). CDR3 sequence: CASSLGQKETQYF. As DNA, the CDR3 is TGCGCCAGCAGCTTGGGACAGAAAGAGACCCAGTACTTC.